These 32 T cell receptor beta chains were sequenced from one sample in a study of T cell responses to AZD1222 COVID-19 vaccine. Clones were read by immunoSEQ multiplex PCR, and TCRdb kept only the in-frame ones, dropping some. This sample has about 190,000 clones, with over 80% found just once. This material consisted of peripheral blood, taken on day 0 of AZD1222 vaccination. These TCRs come from an adult in good health.

This clone has just a few counts. The chain uses TRBV5-6 and TRBJ1-3, with D unresolved. Per the germline V gene, CDR1 is SGHDT and CDR2 is YYEEEE. This CDR3 region has 15 residues. The germline V and J ends were trimmed by 0 bases and 0 bases, with 7 bases remaining between them. CDR3 region: CASSLAGYSGNTIYF. CDR3 sequence (DNA): TGTGCCAGCAGCTTGGCGGGGTACTCTGGAAACACCATATATTTT.

The rearrangement joins TRBV12-3 or TRBV12-4 to TRBJ2-7; D call uncertain. The length of the CDR3 is 11 residues. Trimming took 5 bases from V and 6 from J, leaving 8 bases between them. This CDR3 is CASSLGLEQYF. The CDR3 nucleotides are TGTGCCAGCAGTCTCGGGCTCGAGCAGTACTTC.

The rearrangement joins TRBV19 to TRBJ1-5; 10 nucleotides match TRBD1. Germline CDR1 reads LNHDA; CDR2 reads SQIVND (reference sequence). With V trimmed by 7 bases and J by 3 bases, 15 bases remained unmatched. This CDR3 has 18 residues. This chain's CDR3 is CASTYSSGTGVYNQPQHF. CDR3 DNA sequence: TGTGCCAGTACCTATAGTTCCGGGACAGGGGTATACAATCAGCCCCAGCATTTT.

The chain employs TRBV4-1 and TRBJ2-7; the D call may be TRBD1 or TRBD2 (7 bases each). Trimming pared 1 base from V and 4 bases from J, leaving 11 bases between. Germline CDR1 reads MGHRA; CDR2 reads YSYEKL. This CDR3 comprises 14 residues. CDR3 bases: TGCGCCAGCAGCCAAGCTCAGGGGGGGTACGAGCAGTACTTC. Residues: CASSQAQGGYEQYF.

Written as DNA, the CDR3 is TGTGCCAGCGCCCCCTCTGGAAACACCATATATTTT. Encoded protein: CASAPSGNTIYF. The chain employs TRBV6-5 and TRBJ1-3; D remains unclear. The CDR3 is 12 residues long. Between the trimmed V and J ends, which lost 8 bases and 0 bases, there was a span of 5 bases. CDR1 and CDR2 (germline): MNHEY, SVGAGI.

The J gene is TRBJ2-2, the V gene TRBV6-2 or TRBV6-3; 10 bases fit TRBD1. The CDR3 has 15 residues. Germline V gene sequence: CDR1 MNHEY, CDR2 SVGEGT. V trimming: 6 bases; J trimming: 3 bases; junction bases outside the gene matches: 4. CDR3 DNA sequence: TGTGCCAGCAGCCCCGGGACAGGGGACACCGGGGAGCTGTTTTTT. It yields the protein CASSPGTGDTGELFF.

Comment on this clone: The same CDR3 is also encoded by other DNA sequences in this sample. This rearrangement joins TRBV6-4 to TRBJ1-1; 7 nucleotides line up with TRBD1. Germline assignment: CDR1 MRHNA and CDR2 SNTAGT. J gave up 4 bases and V 6 bases, and 5 bases lay outside the gene matches. The CDR3 is made up of 13 amino acids. The chain's CDR3 is CASSATGTTEAFF. The CDR3 DNA reads TGTGCCAGCAGCGCGACAGGGACCACTGAAGCTTTCTTT.

The rearrangement links TRBV18 to TRBJ1-6; the D is unclear. V was clipped by 2 bases and J by 7 bases, with 9 bases between them. The CDR3 loop spans 14 amino acids. Germline CDR1 reads KGHSH; CDR2 reads LQKENI. Here the CDR3 reads CASSPGQENSPLHF. The CDR3 region has the DNA TGTGCCAGCTCACCAGGGCAGGAAAATTCACCCCTCCACTTT. Together with reference TRBV18 and TRBJ1-6, the CDR3 gives the full variable domain: NAGVMQNPRHLVRRRGQEARLRCSPMKGHSHVYWYRQLPEEGLKFMVYLQKENIIDESGMPKERFSAEFPKEGPSILRIQQVVRGDSAAYFCASSPGQENSPLHFGNGTRLTVT.

The rearrangement links TRBV4-2 to TRBJ1-6, with unresolved D. Looked up from germline, CDR1 is LGHNA and CDR2 is YNFKEQ. Trimming cost V 3 bases and J 1 base, with 10 bases left between them. The CDR3 is made up of 16 amino acids. The CDR3: CASSQAGRSYNSPLHF. DNA of the CDR3: TGTGCCAGCAGCCAGGCAGGACGGTCCTATAATTCACCCCTCCACTTT.

V is TRBV28 and J is TRBJ1-4; D may be TRBD1 (6 bases). The CDR3 spans 15 residues. CDR1 MDHEN and CDR2 SYDVKM come from the germline V gene. V was trimmed by 7 bases and J by 5 bases, leaving 17 bases between them. Written as DNA, the CDR3 is TGTGCCAGCAAGGGGGGTGGGGGAATAAATGAAAAACTGTTTTTT. This encodes CASKGGGGINEKLFF.

The chain couples TRBV19 to TRBJ1-5; TRBD1 matches at 9 bases. The germline V gene has CDR1 LNHDA and CDR2 SQIVND (reference sequence). The ends lost 11 bases at V and 0 bases at J; junction bases unmatched: 14. The CDR3 runs to 17 residues. The CDR3 region has the DNA TGTGCCTCACAAAAAGCCGGGACAGGGAGTAGCAATCAGCCCCAGCATTTT. It codes for CASQKAGTGSSNQPQHF.

This rearrangement joins TRBV2 to TRBJ1-2, with D unclear. Germline V CDR1 and CDR2: SNHLY, FYNNEI. This CDR3 comprises 13 residues. V shed 7 bases and J shed 1 base, with 10 bases lying between them. CDR3: CASNSRNNYGYTF. The CDR3 DNA reads TGTGCCAGCAACTCCCGGAATAACTATGGCTACACCTTC.

V is TRBV9 and J is TRBJ2-7; a weak D match, TRBD2 (5 bases). V dropped 4 bases and J dropped 2 bases, with 16 bases sitting between them. The germline gives CDR1 SGDLS, CDR2 YYNGEE. This CDR3 is 15 amino acids long. CDR3 sequence (DNA): TGTGCCAGCAGCATCCGGGAAGGGCAGACCTACGAGCAGTACTTC. This gives the protein CASSIREGQTYEQYF.

The gene calls are TRBV4-1 and TRBJ1-2; D remains ambiguous. The CDR3 runs to 14 residues. In germline, CDR1 is MGHRA, CDR2 YSYEKL. V was trimmed by 4 bases and J by 4 bases, leaving 13 bases between them. DNA of the CDR3: TGCGCCAGCAGCCGGAACAGCGAAACCTATGGCTACACCTTC. Translated, it gives CASSRNSETYGYTF.

This clone appeared once. The CDR3 region is CASSMGPAGYTF. For the CDR3, the DNA is TGTGCCAGCAGTATGGGACCAGCTGGCTACACCTTC. The chain joins TRBV12-3 or TRBV12-4 to TRBJ1-2, with TRBD1 as a possible D gene (5 bases). This CDR3 is 12 amino acids long. V gave up 5 bases and J gave up 7 bases, with 11 bases separating them.

V usage is TRBV30 and J usage is TRBJ2-5, with D hard to call. Germline V CDR1 and CDR2: GTSNPN, SVGIG (reference sequence). Trimming removed 2 bases from V and 5 bases from J, with 18 bases in between. This CDR3 contains 15 residues. The CDR3 region has the DNA TGTGCCTGGAGTCCCGACTCGACGATGGTGGAGACCCAGTACTTC. This sequence encodes CAWSPDSTMVETQYF.

This clone has just a few counts. This chain joins TRBV6-2 or TRBV6-3 and TRBJ2-3, with 10 bases matching TRBD2. There are 19 residues in the CDR3. Germline loops: CDR1 MNHEY, CDR2 SVGEGT. With V trimmed by 0 bases and J by 5 bases, 14 bases remained unmatched. CDR3 sequence (DNA): TGTGCCAGCAGTTACTCTTACCTTTCTAGCGGGGGTCCCAAAGATACGCAGTATTTT. Protein product: CASSYSYLSSGGPKDTQYF.

This clone was recorded only once. This chain joins TRBV30 and TRBJ1-4; no reliable D call. Per germline, CDR1 GTSNPN and CDR2 SVGIG (reference sequence). The V end was cut by 2 bases, the J end by 6 bases, with 7 bases between. This CDR3 has 12 residues. The CDR3 DNA follows: TGTGCCTGGAGTTCAACCGATGAAAAACTGTTTTTT. Its protein product is CAWSSTDEKLFF.

This chain uses TRBV6-5 with TRBJ2-1, with a tentative D call TRBD2 (6 bases). Germline CDR1 MNHEY, CDR2 SVGAGI. V was shortened by 0 bases and J by 1 base, with 7 bases between the two germline ends. The CDR3 loop spans 15 amino acids. The CDR3 sequence is CASSYSRGSYNEQFF. In DNA, the CDR3 is TGTGCCAGCAGTTACTCGCGGGGTTCCTACAATGAGCAGTTCTTC.

V gene TRBV6-1 combines with J gene TRBJ2-5; the D gene could be TRBD1 or TRBD2 (5 bases each). CDR1 is MNHNS and CDR2 is SASEGT in the germline V gene. CDR3 length equals 14 residues. V lost 5 bases and J 1 base, leaving 11 bases between the germline ends. The CDR3 protein is CASSPGTTQETQYF. In nucleotides, the CDR3 is TGTGCCAGCAGTCCGGGGACGACCCAAGAGACCCAGTACTTC.

This chain joins TRBV2 and TRBJ2-5, with 9 bases lining up with TRBD2. Trimming at V came to 2 bases and at J to 2 bases, leaving 6 bases not matched to a gene. Germline CDR1 SNHLY, CDR2 FYNNEI. The CDR3 runs 16 residues. The DNA of the CDR3 is TGTGCCAGCAGTGAATTAGCGGGGGAGCATCAAGAGACCCAGTACTTC. Translation: CASSELAGEHQETQYF. Full variable domain (remainder filled in from reference TRBV2 and TRBJ2-5): EPEVTQTPSHQVTQMGQEVILRCVPISNHLYFYWYRQILGQKVEFLVSFYNNEISEKSEIFDDQFSVERPDGSNFTLKIRSTKLEDSAMYFCASSELAGEHQETQYFGPGTRLLVL.

The rearrangement joins TRBV9 to TRBJ1-4; TRBD1 agrees at 7 bases. Per germline, CDR1 SGDLS and CDR2 YYNGEE. The CDR3 is 18 residues long. J gave up 0 bases and V 0 bases, and 8 bases lay outside the gene matches. The CDR3 protein is CASSVGKPGGSTNEKLFF. Written as DNA, the CDR3 is TGTGCCAGCAGCGTAGGGAAACCAGGGGGGTCAACTAATGAAAAACTGTTTTTT.

This sequence joins TRBV6-6 and TRBJ1-2; 9 nucleotides line up with TRBD1. CDR3 length equals 15 residues. From germline, CDR1 is MNHNY and CDR2 SVGAGI (reference sequence). With 2 bases clipped from V and 4 bases from J, the junction kept 5 bases outside the gene matches. The CDR3 coding sequence is TGTGCCAGCAGTTACAGTTCGGGACAGGGCTATGGCTACACCTTC. This translates into CASSYSSGQGYGYTF.

The rearrangement uses TRBV15 and TRBJ1-5; D uncertain. CDR1 is LNHNV, CDR2 YYDKDF, per germline (reference sequence). The CDR3 has 13 amino acids. V dropped 5 bases and J dropped 1 base, with 6 bases sitting between them. The CDR3 DNA sequence: TGTGCCACCAGCCGCAGCAGCAATCAGCCCCAGCATTTT. The encoded protein is CATSRSSNQPQHF. The full variable domain, rest sourced from reference TRBV15 and TRBJ1-5, is DAMVIQNPRYQVTQFGKPVTLSCSQTLNHNVMYWYQQKSSQAPKLLFHYYDKDFNNEADTPDNFQSRRPNTSFCFLDIRSPGLGDTAMYLCATSRSSNQPQHFGDGTRLSIL.

The chain couples TRBV7-2 to TRBJ1-1; the D is unclear. V gave up 1 base and J gave up 0 bases, with 9 bases separating them. Germline CDR1 reads SGHTA; CDR2 reads FQGNSA. This CDR3 spans 15 amino acids. This chain's CDR3 is CASSLEGSVNTEAFF. The CDR3 DNA follows: TGTGCCAGCAGCTTAGAAGGGTCGGTGAACACTGAAGCTTTCTTT.

The rearrangement uses TRBV19 and TRBJ1-1; the D gene is possibly TRBD1 (5 bases). The V end lost 5 bases, the J end lost 6 bases, and 13 bases lay between the germline ends. CDR3 length: 13 residues. Germline V gene data show CDR1 as LNHDA and CDR2 as SQIVND (reference sequence). Written as DNA, the CDR3 is TGTGCCAGTAGTCCCCGTCGGGGCGCTGAAGCTTTCTTT. Translation: CASSPRRGAEAFF.

This clone was recorded once. This chain joins TRBV7-3 and TRBJ2-3; D may be TRBD2 (6 bases). V was trimmed by 5 bases and J by 2 bases, leaving 17 bases between them. CDR3 length: 16 residues. Per germline, CDR1 SGHTA and CDR2 FQGTGA. The CDR3 bases are TGTGCCAGCAGCCCCACTAGCAAGGCGTTCACAGATACGCAGTATTTT. Encoded protein: CASSPTSKAFTDTQYF.

The V call is TRBV10-2, the J call TRBJ1-1; possibly TRBD1 for D (6 bases). The CDR3 totals 13 residues. Germline V CDR1 and CDR2: WSHSY, SAAADI. Trimming pared 4 bases from V and 1 base from J, leaving 7 bases between. The CDR3 sequence is CASSAGANTEAFF. DNA for the CDR3: TGCGCCAGCAGTGCGGGGGCGAACACTGAAGCTTTCTTT.

The chain couples TRBV6-5 to TRBJ1-6; perhaps TRBD1 as D (6 bases). Germline CDR1 is MNHEY and CDR2 is SVGAGI. This CDR3 region has 15 residues. V was clipped by 6 bases and J by 4 bases, with 13 bases between them. As DNA, the CDR3 is TGTGCCAGCAGCCAACCGGGACAATATAATTCACCCCTCCACTTT. Amino acids: CASSQPGQYNSPLHF.

A note on this clone: Other DNA sequences from this sample encode an identical CDR3 as well. J is TRBJ1-2 and V is TRBV18; TRBD1 matches at 7 bases. From germline, CDR1 is KGHSH and CDR2 LQKENI. J was trimmed by 3 bases and V by 6 bases; bases with no gene match: 4. CDR3 length: 13 residues. The CDR3 sequence is CASSPGTDYGYTF. In DNA form, the CDR3 reads TGTGCCAGCTCTCCCGGGACAGACTATGGCTACACCTTC.

This chain uses TRBV5-1 with TRBJ1-1, with D maybe TRBD1 (5 bases). The V end was cut by 7 bases, the J end by 2 bases, with 9 bases between. Germline CDR1 is SGHRS and CDR2 is YFSETQ. The CDR3 runs 12 residues. The CDR3 sequence is CASRRENTEAFF. In nucleotides, the CDR3 is TGCGCCAGCCGCAGGGAAAACACTGAAGCTTTCTTT.

In its sample, this clone was seen once. This rearrangement joins TRBV18 to TRBJ2-7, with 7 bases matching TRBD2. Germline CDR1 and CDR2: KGHSH and LQKENI. After removal of 1 base from V and 0 bases from J, the junction contained 12 bases not matched to a gene. CDR3 length equals 18 residues. The CDR3 DNA follows: TGTGCCAGCTCACCACGGGCGTCCAGCGGGGAACCCTCCTACGAGCAGTACTTC. This gives the protein CASSPRASSGEPSYEQYF.